The T cell receptor beta chain described here comes from a study of OX40 agonist ivuxolimab in advanced cancers. Looking at the study overall: Ivuxolimab, an agonist antibody against OX40 (CD134), was given to patients.

The CDR3 extends over 13 amino acids. Using immunoSEQ multiplex PCR, the repertoire was profiled, and TCRdb retains in-frame clones only, with some absent. The sample yields under 100,000 clones, under 90% seen once. As regards this clone: Its antigen remains unidentified.

Study outcomes and limitations: The study observed clonal expansion of CD4+ and CD8+ blood T cells by week 6 at 0.1 to 3.0 mg/kg.

Patients were ineligible given autoimmune disease history or systemic immunosuppression. The receptor was derived from an adult with an advanced solid tumor such as melanoma, head and neck, liver or kidney cancer. Sequenced material: CD4+ or CD8+ T cells sorted from blood, taken in a trial of the OX40 agonist ivuxolimab. The chain links TRBV21-1 to TRBJ2-7; the D call TRBD1 from the table was never checked on the DNA. TRBV21-1 is designated a pseudogene. The CDR3 DNA sequence: TGTGCCAGCAGCCATCGGGACAGGGAGGAGCAGTACTTC. Protein product: CASSHRDREEQYF.